This T cell receptor (beta chain) derives from a study of blood T cell repertoires in COVID-19. Overall study context: The origin of the acute and convalescent COVID-19 samples was the United States, Italy and Spain. T cells, B-cell-depleted T cells, or PBMCs supplied cDNA or gDNA.

This CDR3 has 13 residues. Trimming shortened V by 7 bases and J by 1 base, and 10 bases separated the two germline ends. Germline V gene data show CDR1 as SEHNR and CDR2 as FQNEAQ (reference sequence). How the authors handled the data: Estimation of nucleated cell counts relied on the amplification of reference gene primers. Generated by immunoSEQ multiplex PCR, the TCRdb table keeps only in-frame clones and is missing some. That table supplies the V and J calls and clone size; D and trimming were determined from the DNA. The table has tens of thousands of clones, around 84% seen once. Sequenced: peripheral blood. This clonotype originated in a man aged 45-65 years with acute or convalescent COVID-19. The chain joins TRBV7-9 to TRBJ1-1, with D possibly TRBD1 on 6 matching bases. As DNA, the CDR3 is TGTGCCAGCACCTGGGGGCAGAACACTGAAGCTTTCTTT. Its translation: CASTWGQNTEAFF.